The entry below gives a single T cell receptor (beta chain) sequence along with its context. Its antigen is not identified. The V and J ends lost 4 bases and 0 bases respectively, with 6 bases between them. This CDR3 has 13 residues. CDR1 SQVTM and CDR2 ANQGSEA come from the germline V gene. This sample was included in a study of shared clonotypes between healthy human individuals. Whole-study results and caveats: Clonotype sharing among donors, it was expected, would be affected by sequencing depth.

Sequenced by immunoSEQ multiplex PCR; TCRdb stores in-frame clones only, minus some. The sample comprises about 1.5 million clones, roughly 98% of which are singletons, and about 0.4% rests with the top ten. Each donor was a Caucasian adult residing in Nashville, Tennessee. Sequencing was performed on naive CD4+ T cells sorted from blood. Specified subset: CD45RA+ positively selected. The clonotype originates from a man between 25 and 39 years old in good health. The genes are TRBV29-1 and TRBJ1-4; D unresolved. Written as DNA, the CDR3 is TGCAGCGTTGGCAAGTCAACTAATGAAAAACTGTTTTTT. Amino acid sequence: CSVGKSTNEKLFF.